The T cell receptor beta chain under discussion was sequenced for a study of CD8 T cells in Susac syndrome. Trimming took 6 bases from V and 6 from J; bases not matched to a gene: 8. The CDR3 is 14 amino acids. An input of about 0.45 to 1 ug of RNA was subjected to reverse transcription using random hexamers. TCRdb re-derived calls from the immunoSEQ multiplex PCR reads in MiXCR, one entry per CDR3 protein. The sample lists some 190,000 distinct CDR3 sequences, approximately 94% occurring once. The sequenced sample was CD4+ T cells from PBMCs. The source is a human donor with Susac syndrome. V usage is TRBV12-3 or TRBV12-4 and J usage is TRBJ2-1; 7 bases map to TRBD1. The CDR3 loop reads CASSPRWDSNEQFF. The CDR3 DNA is TGTGCCAGCAGCCCTCGCTGGGACAGCAATGAGCAGTTCTTC.